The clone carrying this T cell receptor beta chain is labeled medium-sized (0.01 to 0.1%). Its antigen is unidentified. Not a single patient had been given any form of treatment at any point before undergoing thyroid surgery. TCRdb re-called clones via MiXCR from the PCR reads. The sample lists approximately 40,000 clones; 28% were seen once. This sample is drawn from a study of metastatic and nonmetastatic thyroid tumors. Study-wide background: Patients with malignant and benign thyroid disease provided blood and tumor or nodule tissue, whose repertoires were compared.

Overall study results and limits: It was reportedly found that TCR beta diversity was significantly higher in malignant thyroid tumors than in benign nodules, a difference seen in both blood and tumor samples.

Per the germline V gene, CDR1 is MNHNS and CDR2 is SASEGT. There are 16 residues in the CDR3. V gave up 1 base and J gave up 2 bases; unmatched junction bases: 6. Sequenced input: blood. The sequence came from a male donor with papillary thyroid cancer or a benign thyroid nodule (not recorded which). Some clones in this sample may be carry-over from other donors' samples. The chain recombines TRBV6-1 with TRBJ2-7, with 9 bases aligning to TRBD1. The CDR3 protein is CASSEGVGDRAYEQYF. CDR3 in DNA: TGTGCCAGCAGTGAAGGAGTTGGGGACAGGGCCTACGAGCAGTACTTC.